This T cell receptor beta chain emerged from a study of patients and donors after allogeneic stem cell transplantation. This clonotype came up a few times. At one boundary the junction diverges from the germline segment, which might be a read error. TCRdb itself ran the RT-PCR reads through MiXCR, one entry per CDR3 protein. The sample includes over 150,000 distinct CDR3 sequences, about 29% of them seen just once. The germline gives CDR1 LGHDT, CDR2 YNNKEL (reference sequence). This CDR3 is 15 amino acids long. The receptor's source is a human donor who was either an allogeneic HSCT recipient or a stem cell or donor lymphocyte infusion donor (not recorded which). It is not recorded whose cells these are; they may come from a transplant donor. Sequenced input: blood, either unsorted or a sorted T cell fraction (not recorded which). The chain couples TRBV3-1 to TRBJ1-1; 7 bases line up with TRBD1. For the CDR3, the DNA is TGTGCCAGCAGCTCTCGGGACAGCCGGAACCCTGAAGCTTTCTTT. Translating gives CASSSRDSRNPEAFF. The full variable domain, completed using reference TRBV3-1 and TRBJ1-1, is DTAVSQTPKYLVTQMGNDKSIKCEQNLGHDTMYWYKQDSKKFLKIMFSYNNKELIINETVPNRFSPKSPDKAHLNLHINSLELGDSAVYFCASSSRDSRNPEAFFGQGTRLTVV.